The source of this T cell receptor (beta chain) is a study of T cell responses to AZD1222 COVID-19 vaccine (dated by TCRdb to about 2021). Notes on the research overall: AZD1222 recipients whose second dose came at about 4 weeks and those whose second dose came at about 12 weeks were combined into one group, since spike-specific TCR depth and breadth did not differ between the two schedules. TCR sequencing covered about 230 trial participants: 200 to 220 given two doses of AZD1222 and about 26 given two doses of MenACWY control vaccine. Trial participants were enrolled into age subgroups of 18-55, 56-69 and 70-plus years, which contained 148, 28 and 57 TCR-sequenced participants, respectively.

Taken from cysteine to phenylalanine, the CDR3 has 16 residues. The retained sequence is limited to the CDR3, 48 bases, with the frame set at the first base. V is shortened by 0 bases, J by 0 bases, and the region joining them spans 9 bases. Reading the germline V gene gives CDR1 KGHSH and CDR2 LQKENI. For this clone: Its antigen is currently not known. Base qualities are not recorded, but no much larger clone differs from it by a single base.

The sample's time point label, decoded: baseline before first vaccination. Vaccinee samples came from UK trials COV001 and COV002, including a single-blind randomized controlled phase 2/3 trial of AZD1222 (ChAdOx1 nCoV-19) in healthy adults. For TCRbeta chain sequencing, PBMC samples from trial participants were taken at day 0 and at day 28 after the second dose. The paper as a whole reports these results and caveats: Nearly half of unique spike-specific TCRs reportedly recognized epitopes outside regions mutated in the B.1.351 and B.1.1.7 variants. In the small 56-69-year group, the increase in depth fell short of significance, most likely because of low power. Conclusions about previously exposed vaccinees are limited, since just five to seven AZD1222 recipients were seropositive for SARS-CoV-2 at baseline. Because no day 14 peak-response samples were available, repertoires were characterized only after the peak T cell response. The vaccine-associated CD4 TCRs covered the entire spike protein, and the dominant responses fell in regions 160-218 and 743-854. After two AZD1222 doses, spike-specific TCR breadth and depth were significantly higher than at day 0 and than in MenACWY recipients. Participants were mostly white British, with more females than males. The authors suggested clonal diversity may have been underestimated.

The CDR3 regions of human TCRbeta chains were subjected to immunosequencing. Concerning the study's data processing: Repertoire TCRs were matched against a reference library of SARS-CoV-2-specific TCRs generated with the MIRA antigen-specificity platform. Breadth was defined as the fraction of unique TCRs that were SARS-CoV-2-associated, and depth was defined as the fraction of total T cells that were SARS-CoV-2-associated. Using the MIRA data, each spike-specific TCR was assigned both to the spike region to which the TCR was reactive and to a CD4 or CD8 class. Log10-transformed breadth and depth values were compared by one-way ANOVA with Sidak's multiple comparisons tests. TCRdb mirrors the immuneACCESS table, restricted to in-frame sequences. Some clones are absent from its copies; in checked studies, under half trace to an unresolved V gene, and the reason for the others is unknown. For V, J and clone size, that table is used; D and trimming come from the DNA. The sample yields about 140,000 clones; 92% were counted once. About 3% of the sample belongs to the ten largest clones.

The chain joins TRBV18 to TRBJ2-1; perhaps TRBD1 is the D gene, with 5 bases matching. The source was peripheral blood, collected on day 0 of AZD1222 vaccination. The TCR sequence derives from an adult in good health. The DNA is TGTGCCAGCTCACCACCGGACGACAGCTCCTACAATGAGCAGTTCTTC. The encoded protein is CASSPPDDSSYNEQFF.